The 25 T cell receptor beta chains listed next were all sequenced from one sample in a study of regulatory T cells in long-lasting Graves disease. To make TCR beta libraries, researchers used iRepertoire HTBI primers and Arm-PCR of CDR3 regions. MiXCR, run by TCRdb on the multiplex PCR reads, gives a single entry per CDR3 protein. The sample yields over 200,000 distinct CDR3 sequences, around 17% seen once. Time point defined: newly diagnosed GD, antithyroid drugs for less than 3 months. From PBMCs, RNA was extracted and then used to make the TCR library. The specimen was peripheral blood mononuclear cells (PBMCs), collected at new diagnosis, from a patient treated with antithyroid drugs. These receptors all stem from a female donor with Graves disease.

This chain joins TRBV7-2 and TRBJ2-3; the D is unclear. Germline assignment: CDR1 SGHTA and CDR2 FQGNSA. The CDR3 spans 14 residues. V lost 5 bases and J 0 bases, leaving 9 bases between the germline ends. CDR3 bases: TGTGCCAGCAGCCTAAGACCTAGCACAGATACGCAGTATTTT. Translation gives CASSLRPSTDTQYF.

On this clonotype itself: This may arise from a read error, as a much more abundant clone is one base away. The rearrangement uses TRBV20-1 and TRBJ2-3; D is possibly TRBD1 (5 bases). Near its end, the DNA agrees better with TRBJ1-1, so the J call may be wrong. The CDR3 extends over 14 amino acids. Germline CDR1 and CDR2: DFQATT and SNEGSKA (reference sequence). In DNA, the CDR3 is TGCAGTGCATACCGGGACGGGGGGAACACTGAAGCTTTCTTT. Amino acid sequence: CSAYRDGGNTEAFF.

With respect to this clonotype: This likely reflects a read error, since a far larger clone is one base away. The V call is TRBV2, the J call TRBJ2-1; the D gene is possibly TRBD2 (6 bases). V dropped 10 bases and J dropped 10 bases, with 29 bases sitting between them. The V gene's germline CDR1 is SNHLY and CDR2 FYNNEI. The CDR3 runs to 16 residues. The CDR3 sequence is CATSRDGISGSWEQFF. The CDR3 DNA follows: TGTGCCACCAGCAGAGATGGGATTAGCGGATCGTGGGAGCAGTTCTTC. Drawing the rest from reference TRBV2 and TRBJ2-1, the complete variable domain is EPEVTQTPSHQVTQMGQEVILRCVPISNHLYFYWYRQILGQKVEFLVSFYNNEISEKSEIFDDQFSVERPDGSNFTLKIRSTKLEDSAMYFCATSRDGISGSWEQFFGPGTRLTVL.

The chain recombines TRBV20-1 with TRBJ1-1; D is perhaps TRBD1 (5 bases). The CDR3 loop spans 10 amino acids. Trimming left V 3 bases short and J 10 bases short, with 9 bases between. The germline V gene encodes CDR1 DFQATT and CDR2 SNEGSKA (reference sequence). CDR3 in amino acids: CSASNGGAFF. In DNA form, the CDR3 reads TGCAGTGCTAGTAATGGGGGAGCTTTCTTT.

This clonotype has ten or more counts. The rearrangement links TRBV19 to TRBJ1-1, with D hard to call. Per the germline V gene, CDR1 is LNHDA and CDR2 is SQIVND (reference sequence). Trimming took 3 bases from V and 0 from J, leaving 14 bases between them. There are 16 residues in the CDR3. The CDR3 sequence is CASSIGGSVMNTEAFF. DNA of the CDR3: TGTGCCAGTAGTATTGGCGGGTCAGTCATGAACACTGAAGCTTTCTTT.

On this clonotype itself: A much bigger clone sits one base away, suggesting this may be a read error. The chain's CDR3 is CATSESKPGTLGETQYF. CDR3 nucleotide sequence: TGTGCCACCAGTGAGTCGAAACCAGGGACGCTAGGCGAGACCCAGTACTTC. The chain combines TRBV24-1 with TRBJ2-5; the D gene could be TRBD1 or TRBD2 (5 bases each). Per the germline V gene, CDR1 is KGHDR and CDR2 is SFDVKD. The CDR3 sequence is 17 residues long. The V gene lost 4 bases and the J gene lost 5 bases, with 22 bases spanning the gap.

This clonotype was observed many times. The chain combines TRBV18 with TRBJ2-7; D is ambiguous. The CDR3 covers 13 residues. V was clipped by 3 bases and J by 2 bases, with 8 bases between them. Germline V gene lookup returns CDR1 KGHSH and CDR2 LQKENI. The CDR3 DNA follows: TGTGCCAGCTCACCCGGCGGAACCTACGAGCAGTACTTC. Protein product: CASSPGGTYEQYF.

This clonotype was counted many times. The rearrangement links TRBV6-5 to TRBJ2-1; possible D gene TRBD2, 5 bases. Per germline, CDR1 MNHEY and CDR2 SVGAGI. This CDR3 spans 19 amino acids. V was clipped by 2 bases and J by 6 bases, with 26 bases between them. The CDR3 DNA sequence: TGTGCCAGCAGTTACCGGTACTCCCGGCCAAAACTAGGGAGCAATGAGCAGTTCTTC. This codes for CASSYRYSRPKLGSNEQFF.

This clonotype occurred many times. This chain uses TRBV7-2 with TRBJ2-1; 10 positions agree with TRBD2. CDR3 length equals 13 residues. V was pared by 10 bases and J by 10 bases, with 10 bases of the junction left unmatched. Germline lookup yields CDR1 SGHTA and CDR2 FQGNSA. The CDR3 region has the DNA TGTGCCACCCGGCAAGCGGGAGGGTCCGAGCAGTTCTTC. It translates to CATRQAGGSEQFF.

This clonotype was counted many times. This chain links TRBV4-3 with TRBJ1-1; D is unclear. CDR3 size: 15 residues. Germline V gives CDR1 LGHNA, CDR2 YSLEER. V dropped 1 base and J dropped 0 bases, with 9 bases sitting between them. The CDR3 region has the DNA TGCGCCAGCAGCCAAGGGGCCGTATTGAACACTGAAGCTTTCTTT. Amino acids: CASSQGAVLNTEAFF.

In this sample, this clonotype turned up many times. The chain employs TRBV20-1 and TRBJ1-2; perhaps TRBD1 as D (6 bases). Per germline, CDR1 DFQATT and CDR2 SNEGSKA (reference sequence). V lost 2 bases, J lost 6 bases, and 19 bases lay in between. The CDR3 is 15 residues long. CDR3 sequence reads: CSARHKRDTRHGYTF. The CDR3 nucleotides are TGCAGTGCTAGACACAAGAGGGACACACGCCATGGCTACACCTTC.

This clonotype appeared many times. The chain is built from TRBV6-6 and TRBJ2-7, with 7 bases that match TRBD1. V shed 0 bases and J 2 bases; nucleotides not matched to a gene: 4. This CDR3 region has 15 residues. Germline V gives CDR1 MNHNY, CDR2 SVGAGI (reference sequence). The CDR3 region is CASSYSETGTYEQYF. CDR3 in DNA: TGTGCCAGCAGTTACTCGGAGACAGGGACCTACGAGCAGTACTTC.

This clonotype has at least ten counts. The genes are TRBV12-3 or TRBV12-4 and TRBJ1-4, with unresolved D. V was shortened by 3 bases and J by 0 bases, with 5 bases between the two germline ends. The length of the CDR3 is 14 residues. Written as DNA, the CDR3 is TGTGCCAGCAGTTTTTCTGCAACTAATGAAAAACTGTTTTTT. Residues: CASSFSATNEKLFF.

In this sample, this clonotype turned up many times. This chain uses TRBV7-2 with TRBJ1-5; D call uncertain. Germline V gene data show CDR1 as SGHTA and CDR2 as FQGNSA. The CDR3 is made up of 12 amino acids. V lost 3 bases and J lost 7, with 7 bases in between. The CDR3 protein is CASSLVGQPQHF. CDR3 in DNA: TGTGCCAGCAGCTTGGTTGGACAGCCCCAGCATTTT.

The V gene is TRBV11-2, the J gene TRBJ2-1; 11 nucleotides agree with TRBD2. Germline values: CDR1 SGHAT, CDR2 FQNNGV. The trim removed 5 bases at V and 9 bases at J, leaving 9 bases unmatched. This CDR3 contains 15 residues. CDR3 DNA sequence: TGTGCCAGCAGCCCCCCGGATAGCGGGAGGGGTGAGCAGTTCTTC. It encodes CASSPPDSGRGEQFF.

This clonotype was seen only a few times. The V call is TRBV7-9, the J call TRBJ2-3, with TRBD1 matching over 9 bases. The length of the CDR3 is 16 residues. The ends lost 4 bases at V and 4 bases at J; junction bases unmatched: 9. Germline V gives CDR1 SEHNR, CDR2 FQNEAQ (reference sequence). CDR3 nucleotides: TGTGCCAGCAGCTACCGGCTTCGGACAGGGGCAGATACGCAGTATTTT. This translates into CASSYRLRTGADTQYF.

This clonotype was seen many times. The V gene is TRBV9, the J gene TRBJ2-7; 7 nucleotides match TRBD1. The germline CDR1 and CDR2 sequences are SGDLS and YYNGEE. The length of the CDR3 is 14 residues. With 4 bases clipped from V and 2 bases from J, the junction kept 6 bases outside the gene matches. For the CDR3, the DNA is TGTGCCAGCAGCCCTTCTGGGACAGCCTACGAGCAGTACTTC. Protein: CASSPSGTAYEQYF. The whole variable domain, remainder taken from reference TRBV9 and TRBJ2-7, is DSGVTQTPKHLITATGQRVTLRCSPRSGDLSVYWYQQSLDQGLQFLIQYYNGEERAKGNILERFSAQQFPDLHSELNLSSLELGDSALYFCASSPSGTAYEQYFGPGTRLTVT.

A single count supports this clonotype. The chain has TRBV3-1 and TRBJ2-7; 12 bases map to TRBD1. CDR1 and CDR2 from the germline V gene are LGHDT and YNNKEL (reference sequence). CDR3 length equals 15 residues. Trimming took 6 bases from V and 11 from J; bases not matched to a gene: 14. CDR3 nucleotides: TGTGCCAGCAGAACCGGGACAGGGGGCGCGGGGAAGAAGTACTTC. It translates to CASRTGTGGAGKKYF.

V is TRBV7-3 and J is TRBJ2-1; 11 positions match TRBD2. The CDR3 runs 14 residues. CDR1 is SGHTA, CDR2 FQGTGA, per germline. Trimming cost V 5 bases and J 6 bases; bases outside gene matches: 3. CDR3: CASSPTSGSNEQFF. The CDR3 coding sequence is TGTGCCAGCAGCCCAACTAGCGGGAGCAATGAGCAGTTCTTC.

The gene calls are TRBV27 and TRBJ1-2, with unresolved D. This CDR3 contains 14 residues. Germline V CDR1 and CDR2: MNHEY, SMNVEV (reference sequence). V was shortened by 3 bases and J by 1 base, with 9 bases between the two germline ends. CDR3 DNA: TGTGCCAGCAGTTTGTCAATCCTTAACTATGGCTACACCTTC. Amino acid sequence: CASSLSILNYGYTF.

This clonotype was detected ten times or more. This chain links TRBV18 with TRBJ2-3; tentatively, D is TRBD1 or TRBD2 (5 bases each). CDR1 is KGHSH and CDR2 is LQKENI in the germline V gene. V dropped 1 base and J dropped 0 bases, with 11 bases sitting between them. The CDR3 runs 16 residues. The CDR3 region is CASSPLTGASTDTQYF. The CDR3 DNA follows: TGTGCCAGCTCACCACTCACCGGGGCTAGCACAGATACGCAGTATTTT.

The chain has TRBV5-1 and TRBJ2-7; 13 nucleotides line up with TRBD2. Germline trimming cut 3 bases from V and 2 bases from J; bases unmatched to any gene: 2. Germline-derived CDR1 and CDR2 are SGHRS and YFSETQ. This CDR3 contains 15 residues. The CDR3 DNA reads as TGCGCCAGCAGCTCGGGACTAGCGGGGACCTACGAGCAGTACTTC. Its translation: CASSSGLAGTYEQYF.

This clonotype has at least ten counts. The chain carries TRBV12-3 or TRBV12-4 and TRBJ1-2, with TRBD1 as a possible D gene (5 bases). The CDR3 extends over 17 amino acids. Trimming removed 3 bases at V and 0 bases at J, with 17 bases between. DNA for the CDR3: TGTGCCAGCAGTTTTGCAGGGCTAGACCTATCTAACTATGGCTACACCTTC. This translates into CASSFAGLDLSNYGYTF.

This clonotype has ten or more counts. The gene calls are TRBV7-9 and TRBJ2-7; 9 nucleotides align to TRBD1. The CDR3 runs to 14 residues. Germline V gene sequence: CDR1 SEHNR, CDR2 FQNEAQ (reference sequence). V lost 5 bases and J lost 5; bases outside the gene matches: 7. CDR3 in DNA: TGTGCCAGCAGCGATCCGGGACAGGGTAACGAGCAGTACTTC. Its translation: CASSDPGQGNEQYF.

This clonotype showed up many times. V is TRBV7-9 and J is TRBJ2-7; TRBD2 agrees at 9 bases. CDR3 length: 20 residues. V was clipped by 10 bases and J by 0 bases; unmatched bases: 25. Germline V gene lookup returns CDR1 SEHNR and CDR2 FQNEAQ (reference sequence). The CDR3 DNA reads as TGTGCCAACAACCTCCTTGGACTAGCGCACGCCCAAACCTTCTCCTACGAGCAGTACTTC. Residues: CANNLLGLAHAQTFSYEQYF.